This TCR beta chain was sequenced for a study of T-cell reconstitution after alpha-beta-depleted transplantation in children. Unique molecular identifiers were incorporated into the prepared TCRbeta library. TCRdb re-analysed the PCR reads in MiXCR, keeping a single row per CDR3 protein. The sample yields 190,000 or so distinct CDR3 sequences, about 6.8% seen once. The CDR3 totals 16 residues. V dropped 4 bases and J dropped 2 bases, with 15 bases sitting between them. CDR1 and CDR2 from the germline V gene are KGHSH and LQKENI. The clonotype was recovered from a human donor who donated a stem cell graft to a child with Wiskott-Aldrich syndrome. The chain recombines TRBV18 with TRBJ1-5; no clear D. Sequenced here: PBMCs from the stem cell graft donor, sampled from the stem cell graft. The CDR3 coding sequence is TGTGCCAGCTCACTCGGTCCGTTCGGGGGCAATCAGCCCCAGCATTTT. Encoded protein: CASSLGPFGGNQPQHF.